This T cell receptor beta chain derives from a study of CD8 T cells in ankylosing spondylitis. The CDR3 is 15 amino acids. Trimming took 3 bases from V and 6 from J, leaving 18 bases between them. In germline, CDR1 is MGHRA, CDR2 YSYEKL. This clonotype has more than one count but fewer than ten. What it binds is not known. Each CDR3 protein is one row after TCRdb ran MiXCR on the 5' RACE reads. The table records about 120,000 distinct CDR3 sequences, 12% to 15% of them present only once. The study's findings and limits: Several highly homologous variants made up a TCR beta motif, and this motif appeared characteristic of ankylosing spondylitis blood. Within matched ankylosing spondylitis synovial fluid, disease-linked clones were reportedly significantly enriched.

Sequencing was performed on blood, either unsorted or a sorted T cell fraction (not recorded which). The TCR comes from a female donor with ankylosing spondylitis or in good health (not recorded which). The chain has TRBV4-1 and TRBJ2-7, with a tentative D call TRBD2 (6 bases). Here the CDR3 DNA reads TGCGCCAGCAGCCAGGTGACGGGAGTGAAGGCCGAGCAGTACTTC. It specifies CASSQVTGVKAEQYF.